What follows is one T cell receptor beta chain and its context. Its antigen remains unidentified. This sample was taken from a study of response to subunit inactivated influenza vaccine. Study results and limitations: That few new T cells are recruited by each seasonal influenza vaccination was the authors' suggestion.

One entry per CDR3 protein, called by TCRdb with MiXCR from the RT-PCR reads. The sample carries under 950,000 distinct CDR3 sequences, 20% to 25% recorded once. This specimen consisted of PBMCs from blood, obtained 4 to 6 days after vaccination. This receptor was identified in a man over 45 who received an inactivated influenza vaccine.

CDR3 sequence (DNA): TGTGCCAGCAGAGGGGGTTGGTCCGACGAGCAGTACTTC. Protein sequence: CASRGGWSDEQYF. The rearrangement uses TRBV13 and TRBJ2-7, with a possible D match to TRBD1 (6 bases). Germline CDR1 and CDR2: PRHDT and FYEKMQ (reference sequence). The CDR3 loop spans 13 amino acids. V shed 6 bases and J shed 5 bases, with 14 bases lying between them.